This T cell receptor beta chain was recorded in a study of cytomegalovirus exposure and HLA in healthy donors. At the level of the study: The same platform as the roughly 630 first-cohort repertoires was used for the 100 to 150 validation repertoires, a later analysis reported.

Regarding this clone: Its antigen is still unknown.

Regarding the study as a whole: Cytomegalovirus association was listed for 164 TCR beta chains. The classifier, whose performance was assessed in both the original and validation cohorts, reportedly diagnosed cytomegalovirus status with high specificity and sensitivity.

The table came from immunoSEQ multiplex PCR; TCRdb's copy has only in-frame clones and leaves some out. Among about 110,000 clones listed, around 85% were seen once. Sequencing was carried out using PBMCs. The receptor's source is a woman between 18 and 29 years old in good health and CMV-seronegative.

CDR3 bases: TGCAGCGTTGAGTTGGGGACAGGGGCGGAAGAGCAGTACTTC. Its translation: CSVELGTGAEEQYF. The chain is built from TRBV29-1 and TRBJ2-7; 10 bases agree with TRBD1. The CDR3 length is 14 residues. The V segment lost 3 bases and the J segment 7 bases; nucleotides outside the gene matches: 9. From germline, CDR1 is SQVTM and CDR2 ANQGSEA.